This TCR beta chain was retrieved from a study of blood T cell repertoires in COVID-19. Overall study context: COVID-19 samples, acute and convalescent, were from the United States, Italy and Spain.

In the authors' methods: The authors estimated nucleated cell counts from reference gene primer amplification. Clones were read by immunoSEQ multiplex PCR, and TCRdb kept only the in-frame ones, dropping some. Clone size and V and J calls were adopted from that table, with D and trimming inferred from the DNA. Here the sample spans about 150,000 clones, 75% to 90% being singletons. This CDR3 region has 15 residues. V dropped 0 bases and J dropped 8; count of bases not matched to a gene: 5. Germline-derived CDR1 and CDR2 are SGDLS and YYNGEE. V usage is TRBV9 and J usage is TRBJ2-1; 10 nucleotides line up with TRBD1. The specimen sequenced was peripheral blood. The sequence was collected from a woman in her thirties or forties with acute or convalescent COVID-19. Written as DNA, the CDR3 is TGTGCCAGCAGCGTAGCCGGGACAGGGGTCTATGAGCAGTTCTTC. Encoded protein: CASSVAGTGVYEQFF.